The clone carrying this TCR beta chain was seen a handful of times. Its antigen remains unknown. The data originate from a study of T cells in Graves' hyperthyroidism and ophthalmopathy. Whole-study results and caveats: Most clonotypes that expanded in the thyroid above 0.001 also showed up in blood. Median prediction lead before ophthalmopathy onset was about 6.7 months with the model.

Lactation, pregnancy, other autoimmune disease or uncontrolled infection led to exclusion of patients. The PBMCs studied were ones that came from roughly 11 ml fresh peripheral blood. RNA transcripts gave rise to amplified TCR beta CDR3 regions. RT-PCR in the first round (using the HTBI primer set) targeted the TCR CDR3. One entry per CDR3 protein results from TCRdb running MiXCR on the multiplex PCR reads. The data hold 300,000 to 350,000 distinct CDR3 sequences, with about 18% observed a single time. CDR3 length: 13 residues. Trimming stripped 5 bases from V and 9 bases from J, with 14 bases between. Germline V gives CDR1 SGHAT, CDR2 FQNNGV.

The V and J genes are TRBV11-2 and TRBJ2-1; no reliable D call. The sequencing input was blood. The clonotype originates from a woman aged 50 to 60 with Graves' hyperthyroidism. The CDR3 is CASSVGLPSEQFF. CDR3 DNA sequence: TGTGCCAGCAGCGTAGGTTTGCCAAGTGAGCAGTTCTTC.